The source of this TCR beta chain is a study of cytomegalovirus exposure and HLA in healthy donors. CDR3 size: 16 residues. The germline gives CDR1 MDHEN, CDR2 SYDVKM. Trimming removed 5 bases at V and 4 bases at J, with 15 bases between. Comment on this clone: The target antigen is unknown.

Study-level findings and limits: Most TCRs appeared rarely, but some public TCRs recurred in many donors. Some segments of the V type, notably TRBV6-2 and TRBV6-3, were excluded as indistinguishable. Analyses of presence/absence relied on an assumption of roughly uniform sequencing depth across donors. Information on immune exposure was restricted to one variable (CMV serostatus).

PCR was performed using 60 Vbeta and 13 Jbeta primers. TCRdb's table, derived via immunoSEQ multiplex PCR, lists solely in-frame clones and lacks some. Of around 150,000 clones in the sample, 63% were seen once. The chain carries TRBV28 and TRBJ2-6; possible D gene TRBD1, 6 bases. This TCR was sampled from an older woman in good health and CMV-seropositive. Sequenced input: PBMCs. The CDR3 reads CASSPPTGLGANVLTF. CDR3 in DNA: TGTGCCAGCAGTCCCCCTACAGGGCTCGGGGCCAACGTCCTGACTTTC.